Sequencing of this TCR beta chain was carried out in a study of blood T cell repertoires in COVID-19. Study in general: COVID-19 samples from acute and convalescent phases originated in the United States, Italy and Spain.

Looked up from germline, CDR1 is KGHSH and CDR2 is LQKENI. J lost 1 base, V lost 5 bases, and 7 bases had no gene match. The CDR3 runs 16 residues. The repertoire was sequenced with immunoSEQ multiplex PCR; TCRdb's copy has only in-frame clones and lacks some. The repertoire holds approximately 360,000 clones, 70% to 90% seen once, with approximately 1% in the top ten. The sample was PBMCs or T cells enriched from blood (not recorded which). The chain is built from TRBV18 and TRBJ2-3, with TRBD2 matching 9 bases. The clonotype comes from a woman in her 30s with acute COVID-19. In DNA form, the CDR3 reads TGTGCCAGCTCATCCCAAGTAGCGGGGGGCACAGATACGCAGTATTTT. Translated: CASSSQVAGGTDTQYF. The full variable domain, with the rest looked up from reference TRBV18 and TRBJ2-3, is NAGVMQNPRHLVRRRGQEARLRCSPMKGHSHVYWYRQLPEEGLKFMVYLQKENIIDESGMPKERFSAEFPKEGPSILRIQQVVRGDSAAYFCASSSQVAGGTDTQYFGPGTRLTVL.